Each of the 9 T cell receptor beta chains below was sequenced from the same sample in a study of T-cell reconstitution after alpha-beta-depleted transplantation in children. The authors prepared the TCRbeta library with unique molecular identifiers. TCRdb passed the PCR reads through MiXCR, listing each CDR3 protein once. The sample includes 400,000 to 450,000 distinct CDR3 sequences, roughly 44% of them seen just once. The material was PBMCs, obtained before TCRalphabeta/CD19-depleted stem cell transplant. Receptors originate from a girl aged 2 to 9 with aplastic anemia, due to receive a stem cell transplant.

This clonotype was detected only a few times. The J gene is TRBJ1-3, the V gene TRBV12-3 or TRBV12-4, with D hard to call. V dropped 0 bases and J dropped 6 bases, with 3 bases sitting between them. This CDR3 comprises 12 residues. The CDR3 is CASSLAPNTIYF. CDR3 in DNA: TGTGCCAGCAGTTTAGCACCAAACACCATATATTTT.

This rearrangement joins TRBV7-6 to TRBJ2-1; 13 positions match TRBD2. From germline, CDR1 is SGHVS and CDR2 FNYEAQ. The junction had 6 bases not matched to a gene; V was cut back by 4 bases and J by 9 bases. The CDR3 is 15 residues long. The chain's CDR3 is CASSSGTSGAGEQFF. The CDR3 nucleotides read TGTGCCAGCAGCTCCGGGACTAGCGGGGCGGGTGAGCAGTTCTTC.

The V gene is TRBV12-3 or TRBV12-4, the J gene TRBJ2-3; TRBD2 matches at 9 bases. The CDR3 consists of 15 residues. The V segment lost 3 bases and the J segment 7 bases; nucleotides outside the gene matches: 8. CDR3 bases: TGTGCCAGCAGTTTGAGGGGACTAGCAGAAAATACGCAGTATTTT. Translated: CASSLRGLAENTQYF.

The chain uses TRBV11-2 and TRBJ1-5, with 7 positions matching TRBD1. This CDR3 region has 14 residues. Germline CDR1 and CDR2: SGHAT and FQNNGV. Trimming cost V 5 bases and J 3 bases; bases outside gene matches: 4. As DNA, the CDR3 is TGTGCCAGCAGCCGAGGACAGGTCAATCAGCCCCAGCATTTT. It encodes CASSRGQVNQPQHF.

The rearrangement uses TRBV28 and TRBJ2-7; 8 positions match TRBD2. V dropped 3 bases and J dropped 6; count of bases not matched to a gene: 7. CDR1 MDHEN and CDR2 SYDVKM come from the germline V gene. The CDR3 spans 14 residues. The CDR3 protein is CASSFVSGSLEQYF. The DNA for the CDR3 is TGTGCCAGCAGTTTTGTAAGCGGGAGTCTCGAGCAGTACTTC.

V and J are TRBV7-3 and TRBJ1-2; D is unresolved. The germline V gene encodes CDR1 SGHTA and CDR2 FQGTGA. V was pared by 5 bases and J by 2 bases, with 9 bases between. The CDR3 runs 13 residues. The CDR3 DNA reads TGTGCCAGCAGCCTAAACAGCAACTATGGCTACACCTTC. It specifies CASSLNSNYGYTF. Full variable domain (rest looked up from reference TRBV7-3 and TRBJ1-2): GAGVSQTPSNKVTEKGKYVELRCDPISGHTALYWYRQSLGQGPEFLIYFQGTGAADDSGLPNDRFFAVRPEGSVSTLKIQRTERGDSAVYLCASSLNSNYGYTFGSGTRLTVV.

This clonotype was observed a handful of times. The chain has TRBV5-1 and TRBJ2-2; D assignment may be TRBD1 or TRBD2 (5 bases each). V was shortened by 1 base and J by 0 bases, with 13 bases between the two germline ends. CDR3 length: 17 residues. Germline CDR1 and CDR2: SGHRS and YFSETQ. CDR3: CASSLRGVYANTGELFF. The DNA for the CDR3 is TGCGCCAGCAGCTTGAGAGGGGTCTACGCGAACACCGGGGAGCTGTTTTTT.

The CDR3 is CAIKGSGGNSPLHF. In DNA form, the CDR3 reads TGTGCCATCAAAGGTTCAGGCGGCAATTCACCCCTCCACTTT. The chain is built from TRBV10-3 and TRBJ1-6; D remains ambiguous. V was pared by 7 bases and J by 7 bases, with 14 bases between. Germline V gene sequence: CDR1 ENHRY, CDR2 SYGVKD. The CDR3 is made up of 14 amino acids.

Concerning this clonotype itself: A read error may be the cause here, since a much bigger clone is one base away. The V and J genes are TRBV28 and TRBJ2-3, with D perhaps being TRBD1 or TRBD2 (6 bases each). This CDR3 has 19 amino acids. Trimming stripped 3 bases from V and 4 bases from J, with 26 bases between. The germline V gene has CDR1 MDHEN and CDR2 SYDVKM. Here the CDR3 DNA reads TGTGCCAGCAGTTTCACTCTACTTGACTACGGGGGCGGGTCAGATACGCAGTATTTT. This sequence encodes CASSFTLLDYGGGSDTQYF.